These 30 T cell receptor beta chains were sequenced from one sample in a study of vaccination and CD4 T cells after COVID-19. No antigen has been identified for these receptors. Cultured CD4+ T-cell DNA underwent Oncomine TCR Beta short-read sequencing. TCRdb passed the PCR reads through MiXCR, listing each CDR3 protein once. Of tens of thousands of distinct CDR3 sequences in the sample, roughly 42% are singletons; the top ten hold approximately 10%. This sample's treatment: approximately 11-day PBMC culture with coronavirus spike peptide pools or control peptides (ViraFEST assay). The source material was CD4+ T cells from blood, cultured in vitro. All receptors come from a human donor who had recovered from COVID-19.

This clonotype has more than one count but fewer than ten. The chain uses TRBV5-1 and TRBJ1-1; D is possibly TRBD1 (5 bases). CDR3 size: 12 residues. Germline V gene data show CDR1 as SGHRS and CDR2 as YFSETQ. Trimming stripped 5 bases from V and 6 bases from J, with 11 bases between. The CDR3 DNA reads TGCGCCAGCAGGGAGGGGACGGCTGAAGCTTTCTTT. Encoded protein: CASREGTAEAFF.

The chain carries TRBV6-1 and TRBJ2-1, with D uncertain. The germline V gene encodes CDR1 MNHNS and CDR2 SASEGT. This CDR3 region has 14 residues. The V end was cut by 4 bases, the J end by 3 bases, with 10 bases between. The CDR3 DNA reads as TGTGCCAGCAGTGTACCCGGGTACTACAATGAGCAGTTCTTC. It codes for CASSVPGYYNEQFF.

This clonotype showed up just a few times. The chain couples TRBV20-1 to TRBJ2-3; 10 bases align to TRBD2. Trimming at V came to 6 bases and at J to 3 bases, leaving 6 bases not matched to a gene. The CDR3 loop spans 14 amino acids. Germline CDR1 DFQATT, CDR2 SNEGSKA (reference sequence). The CDR3 is CSAKLAGNTDTQYF. The CDR3 nucleotides are TGCAGTGCAAAACTAGCGGGAAATACAGATACGCAGTATTTT.

This clonotype has only a few counts. The chain has TRBV7-6 and TRBJ1-5; 7 positions agree with TRBD1. Germline lookup yields CDR1 SGHVS and CDR2 FNYEAQ. The CDR3 is 16 amino acids. V shed 1 base and J 6 bases; nucleotides not matched to a gene: 9. The CDR3 reads CASSLDSPSGGQPQHF. The CDR3 DNA is TGTGCCAGCAGCTTAGACTCACCGTCAGGGGGTCAGCCCCAGCATTTT.

This chain uses TRBV11-2 with TRBJ1-1; 11 positions match TRBD1. The CDR3 spans 15 residues. The junction had 8 bases not matched to a gene; V was cut back by 1 base and J by 10 bases. Germline V gene lookup returns CDR1 SGHAT and CDR2 FQNNGV. CDR3 sequence: CASSLGGTGGSGAFF. CDR3 in DNA: TGTGCCAGCAGCTTAGGTGGGACAGGGGGATCGGGAGCTTTCTTT.

The chain links TRBV2 to TRBJ1-2, with no clear D. Trimming left V 4 bases short and J 0 bases short, with 9 bases between. Germline V gene data show CDR1 as SNHLY and CDR2 as FYNNEI. CDR3 length equals 14 residues. Here the CDR3 reads CASSGQTSNYGYTF. CDR3 nucleotides: TGTGCCAGCAGTGGGCAGACTTCTAACTATGGCTACACCTTC.

The rearrangement links TRBV28 to TRBJ2-7; tentatively, D is TRBD1 or TRBD2 (6 bases each). Per germline, CDR1 MDHEN and CDR2 SYDVKM. The CDR3 sequence is 12 residues long. V shed 3 bases and J shed 12 bases, with 15 bases lying between them. The CDR3: CASSFGRGGLYF. CDR3 nucleotides: TGTGCCAGCAGTTTTGGCAGGGGAGGTTTGTACTTC.

The chain uses TRBV20-1 and TRBJ1-3; 10 bases line up with TRBD1. V shed 6 bases and J 4 bases; nucleotides not matched to a gene: 9. CDR1 is DFQATT, CDR2 SNEGSKA, per germline (reference sequence). The CDR3 runs to 15 residues. The CDR3 reads CSARSRDRGGNTIYF. CDR3 nucleotides: TGCAGTGCCAGGAGCCGGGACAGGGGCGGAAACACCATATATTTT.

The genes are TRBV11-1 and TRBJ1-1, with 7 bases lining up with TRBD1. This CDR3 has 15 residues. V gave up 6 bases and J gave up 0 bases; unmatched junction bases: 7. The germline gives CDR1 SGHAT, CDR2 FQDESV (reference sequence). CDR3 in amino acids: CASRWTGLMNTEAFF. CDR3 in DNA: TGTGCCAGCAGGTGGACAGGTCTAATGAACACTGAAGCTTTCTTT. Based on the CDR3 plus reference TRBV11-1 and TRBJ1-1, the full variable domain is EAEVAQSPRYKITEKSQAVAFWCDPISGHATLYWYRQILGQGPELLVQFQDESVVDDSQLPKDRFSAERLKGVDSTLKIQPAELGDSAMYLCASRWTGLMNTEAFFGQGTRLTVV.

This clonotype was seen more than once but under ten times. The V call is TRBV29-1, the J call TRBJ2-2; TRBD2 matches 7 bases. The germline gives CDR1 SQVTM, CDR2 ANQGSEA. The junction had 11 bases not matched to a gene; V was cut back by 7 bases and J by 6 bases. The CDR3 runs to 14 residues. The CDR3 DNA reads TGCAGCGCTGGGGCGGGAGTGTGGTCCGGGGAGCTGTTTTTT. As protein: CSAGAGVWSGELFF.

In its sample, this clonotype was seen a few times. This chain connects TRBV10-3 to TRBJ2-3; the D is unclear. V was cut by 4 bases and J by 4 bases, with 3 bases left in between. The CDR3 loop spans 11 amino acids. Germline V gene lookup returns CDR1 ENHRY and CDR2 SYGVKD. In DNA, the CDR3 is TGTGCCATCAGTGTGGCAGATACGCAGTATTTT. Protein product: CAISVADTQYF.

This chain links TRBV6-5 with TRBJ1-2; 9 bases agree with TRBD1. The CDR3 covers 15 residues. Germline V gene lookup returns CDR1 MNHEY and CDR2 SVGAGI. With V trimmed by 2 bases and J by 7 bases, 8 bases remained unmatched. CDR3 DNA: TGTGCCAGCAGTTACGTACGGGACAGGGCCTTTGGCTACACCTTC. This codes for CASSYVRDRAFGYTF.

A few counts support this clonotype. This sequence joins TRBV7-2 and TRBJ2-2, with 8 bases that match TRBD2. V dropped 2 bases and J dropped 5; count of bases not matched to a gene: 7. The CDR3 totals 16 residues. In germline, CDR1 is SGHTA, CDR2 FQGNSA. For the CDR3, the DNA is TGTGCCAGCAGCTTACAAGCGGGAGCCGAGACCGGGGAGCTGTTTTTT. It specifies CASSLQAGAETGELFF.

By share, this clonotype counts as medium-sized. V usage is TRBV5-4 and J usage is TRBJ1-6; 9 nucleotides align to TRBD1. J gave up 7 bases and V 3 bases, and 5 bases lay outside the gene matches. The CDR3 has 15 amino acids. The germline CDR1 and CDR2 sequences are SGHNT and YYREEE (reference sequence). This CDR3 is CASSYAGTGNSPLHF. The CDR3, as DNA: TGTGCCAGCAGCTACGCCGGGACAGGGAATTCACCCCTCCACTTT.

V and J are TRBV11-2 and TRBJ2-7; no reliable D call. This CDR3 has 15 residues. The germline V gene encodes CDR1 SGHAT and CDR2 FQNNGV. Trimming left V 1 base short and J 2 bases short, with 12 bases between. The CDR3 loop reads CASSLVAGRTYEQYF. Here the CDR3 DNA reads TGTGCCAGCAGCTTAGTCGCAGGCCGTACCTACGAGCAGTACTTC.

The chain joins TRBV5-4 to TRBJ1-1; 7 nucleotides agree with TRBD1. V lost 1 base to trimming and J lost 1 base; unmatched junction nucleotides: 1. The CDR3 covers 14 residues. Germline-derived CDR1 and CDR2 are SGHNT and YYREEE (reference sequence). For the CDR3, the DNA is TGTGCCAGCAGCTTGAACAGGGGGAACACTGAAGCTTTCTTT. Amino acid sequence: CASSLNRGNTEAFF.

This clonotype appeared a few times. V gene TRBV24-1 combines with J gene TRBJ2-1, with TRBD1 as a possible D gene (6 bases). The germline gives CDR1 KGHDR, CDR2 SFDVKD. The CDR3 runs 14 residues. Trimming stripped 7 bases from V and 2 bases from J, with 11 bases between. CDR3 sequence: CATSPGTPYNEQFF. In DNA, the CDR3 is TGTGCCACCAGCCCCGGGACACCCTACAATGAGCAGTTCTTC.

The rearrangement uses TRBV28 and TRBJ1-2; D gene unclear. Trimming took 5 bases from V and 4 from J, leaving 5 bases between them. Germline assignment: CDR1 MDHEN and CDR2 SYDVKM. CDR3 length: 11 residues. CDR3 sequence (DNA): TGTGCCAGCAGTACACGCTATGGCTACACCTTC. It specifies CASSTRYGYTF.

This rearrangement joins TRBV9 to TRBJ1-5; D not resolved. Trimming shortened V by 1 base and J by 2 bases, and 7 bases separated the two germline ends. Germline loops: CDR1 SGDLS, CDR2 YYNGEE. The CDR3 contains 14 residues. In nucleotides, the CDR3 is TGTGCCAGCAGCGTACGGGGAGGCAATCAGCCCCAGCATTTT. Its protein product is CASSVRGGNQPQHF.

The chain links TRBV21-1 to TRBJ1-2; the table's D call, TRBD1, was not checked against the DNA. TRBV21-1 is marked as a pseudogene. CDR3 size: 12 residues. The CDR3 protein is CASSNRVGGYTF. In DNA form, the CDR3 reads TGTGCCAGCAGCAACAGGGTGGGTGGCTACACCTTC.

The chain has TRBV11-3 and TRBJ2-1, with D perhaps assigned TRBD1 or TRBD2 (7 bases each). The V and J ends lost 3 bases and 10 bases respectively, with 13 bases between them. The CDR3 is 13 residues long. Germline V gene sequence: CDR1 SGHNT, CDR2 YENEEA. CDR3 sequence: CASSFTGEGEQFF. The CDR3 DNA follows: TGTGCCAGCAGCTTTACAGGGGAGGGCGAGCAGTTCTTC.

This clonotype was detected only a few times. The CDR3 sequence is CASSRQGGSDTQYF. The CDR3 nucleotides are TGTGCCAGCAGTAGACAGGGTGGGTCAGATACGCAGTATTTT. This chain joins TRBV6-1 and TRBJ2-3; 7 bases agree with TRBD1. With 5 bases clipped from V and 4 bases from J, the junction kept 6 bases outside the gene matches. CDR1 MNHNS and CDR2 SASEGT come from the germline V gene. The CDR3 is made up of 14 amino acids.

This clonotype was seen a handful of times. The chain's CDR3 is CASSLLAEETQYF. CDR3 coding DNA: TGTGCCAGCAGCTTACTAGCGGAAGAGACCCAGTACTTC. The chain couples TRBV7-3 to TRBJ2-5, with 7 bases that match TRBD2. CDR1 is SGHTA, CDR2 FQGTGA, per germline. Trimming removed 2 bases from V and 3 bases from J; junction bases left unmatched: 0. CDR3 length equals 13 residues.

The DNA for the CDR3 is TGCAGCATATTGTCGGGACGTAATGAAAAACTGTTTTTT. Its protein product is CSILSGRNEKLFF. V usage is TRBV29-1 and J usage is TRBJ1-4, with D perhaps matching TRBD1 (5 bases). The CDR3 runs to 13 residues. V shed 8 bases and J shed 4 bases, with 14 bases lying between them. Germline CDR1 SQVTM, CDR2 ANQGSEA.

This sequence joins TRBV28 and TRBJ1-2; 7 bases fit TRBD1. In germline, CDR1 is MDHEN, CDR2 SYDVKM. CDR3 length equals 14 residues. J was trimmed by 3 bases and V by 4 bases; bases with no gene match: 5. The CDR3 loop is CASSSTGKDYGYTF. The CDR3 DNA sequence: TGTGCCAGCAGTTCGACAGGGAAGGACTATGGCTACACCTTC.

The count of this clonotype is one. The rearrangement uses TRBV2 and TRBJ2-2, with 9 nucleotides matching TRBD2. The CDR3 covers 14 residues. Trimming cost V 6 bases and J 5 bases; bases outside gene matches: 4. Germline V gene data show CDR1 as SNHLY and CDR2 as FYNNEI. The CDR3 region has the DNA TGTGCCAGCAGGACTAGCGGCACGACCGGGGAGCTGTTTTTT. Its translation is CASRTSGTTGELFF.

The sample holds a few counts of this clonotype. V and J are TRBV5-1 and TRBJ2-3; 10 bases fit TRBD2. The CDR3 has 16 amino acids. The germline gives CDR1 SGHRS, CDR2 YFSETQ. J lost 2 bases, V lost 4 bases, and 7 bases had no gene match. The CDR3 DNA follows: TGCGCCAGCAGCCCCCGGACTAGCGGAGACACAGATACGCAGTATTTT. Translation: CASSPRTSGDTDTQYF.

This clonotype was detected only a few times. This sequence joins TRBV7-9 and TRBJ1-2, with 10 nucleotides matching TRBD1. This CDR3 spans 15 amino acids. J gave up 7 bases and V 5 bases, and 10 bases lay outside the gene matches. Germline CDR1 reads SEHNR; CDR2 reads FQNEAQ (reference sequence). This chain's CDR3 is CASSLTDRGTGGYTF. As DNA, the CDR3 is TGTGCCAGCAGCCTAACGGACAGGGGGACGGGTGGCTACACCTTC.

Only a few counts were recorded for this clonotype. The genes are TRBV20-1 and TRBJ1-6; no firm D call. In germline, CDR1 is DFQATT, CDR2 SNEGSKA (reference sequence). Trimming cost V 2 bases and J 4 bases, with 9 bases left between them. The CDR3 loop spans 14 amino acids. The CDR3 sequence is CSARIGQYNSPLHF. The CDR3 DNA follows: TGCAGTGCTAGAATCGGCCAGTATAATTCACCCCTCCACTTT.

The V call is TRBV6-1, the J call TRBJ2-1; no clear D. Germline CDR1 MNHNS, CDR2 SASEGT. V gave up 6 bases and J gave up 6 bases, with 18 bases separating them. This CDR3 comprises 15 residues. This CDR3 is CASRDPIGVGNEQFF. In DNA, the CDR3 is TGTGCCAGCAGGGACCCTATTGGGGTGGGCAATGAGCAGTTCTTC.